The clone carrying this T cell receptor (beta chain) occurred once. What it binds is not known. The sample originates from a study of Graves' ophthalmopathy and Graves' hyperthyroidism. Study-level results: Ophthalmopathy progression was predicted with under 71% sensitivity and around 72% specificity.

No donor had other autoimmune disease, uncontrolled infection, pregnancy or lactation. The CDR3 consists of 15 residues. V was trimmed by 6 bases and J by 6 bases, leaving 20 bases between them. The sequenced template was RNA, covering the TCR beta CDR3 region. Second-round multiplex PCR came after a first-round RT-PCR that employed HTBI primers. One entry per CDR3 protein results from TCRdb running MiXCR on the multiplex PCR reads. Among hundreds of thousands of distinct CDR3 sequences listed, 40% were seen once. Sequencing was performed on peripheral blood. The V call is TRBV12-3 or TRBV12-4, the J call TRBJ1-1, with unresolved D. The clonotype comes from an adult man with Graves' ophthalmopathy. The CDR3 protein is CASSFWTGVRAEAFF. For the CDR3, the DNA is TGTGCCAGCAGCTTTTGGACCGGGGTTAGGGCTGAAGCTTTCTTT.